These 13 T cell receptor beta chains share one sample of origin, sequenced in a study of cytomegalovirus exposure and HLA in healthy donors. It was with 60 Vbeta and 13 Jbeta primers that the PCR ran. The assay was immunoSEQ multiplex PCR, and TCRdb's table has in-frame clones only and misses some. The sample lists over 100,000 clones; 80% to 85% were seen once. Sequenced material: PBMCs. Source of these receptors: a woman in her twenties or thirties in good health and CMV-seronegative.

This clone has only a few counts. V gene TRBV27 combines with J gene TRBJ2-1, with 7 bases matching TRBD2. CDR1 and CDR2 from the germline V gene are MNHEY and SMNVEV (reference sequence). V lost 5 bases to trimming and J lost 4 bases; unmatched junction nucleotides: 8. This CDR3 comprises 15 residues. CDR3 amino acids: CASSNRDYQYNEQFF. CDR3 sequence (DNA): TGTGCCAGCAGTAACCGGGACTACCAGTACAATGAGCAGTTCTTC.

J is TRBJ2-2 and V is TRBV4-3, with 10 bases aligning to TRBD2. J was trimmed by 4 bases and V by 1 base; bases with no gene match: 9. The CDR3 is 18 residues long. CDR1 LGHNA and CDR2 YSLEER come from the germline V gene. CDR3 in DNA: TGCGCCAGCAGCCAAGTCGCCCTAGCGGGAGTCCGCACCGGGGAGCTGTTTTTT. Translation gives CASSQVALAGVRTGELFF.

The chain carries TRBV27 and TRBJ1-5; D possibly corresponds to TRBD1 (6 bases). This CDR3 is 15 amino acids long. Germline-derived CDR1 and CDR2 are MNHEY and SMNVEV (reference sequence). V dropped 8 bases and J dropped 2 bases, with 16 bases sitting between them. In nucleotides, the CDR3 is TGTGCCAGCCGAAGGGGGGGTGACGGCAATCAGCCCCAGCATTTT. Protein: CASRRGGDGNQPQHF.

The sample holds one count of this clone. The rearrangement uses TRBV10-3 and TRBJ2-1; maybe TRBD2 (6 bases). Germline V gives CDR1 ENHRY, CDR2 SYGVKD. The CDR3 has 14 residues. V lost 8 bases and J lost 9, with 20 bases in between. CDR3 sequence reads: CAIGAGSGTGEQFF. In DNA, the CDR3 is TGTGCCATCGGTGCGGGATCGGGAACGGGTGAGCAGTTCTTC.

The rearrangement joins TRBV15 to TRBJ2-6, with D maybe TRBD2 (6 bases). Trimming left V 3 bases short and J 0 bases short, with 12 bases between. The CDR3 contains 17 residues. In germline, CDR1 is LNHNV, CDR2 YYDKDF (reference sequence). CDR3 sequence (DNA): TGTGCCACCAGCAGCGGGGGAACAGACTCTGGGGCCAACGTCCTGACTTTC. Translation gives CATSSGGTDSGANVLTF.

The CDR3: CASSALLAGVSYEQYF. The DNA for the CDR3 is TGTGCCAGCAGCGCCCTTCTAGCGGGAGTCTCCTACGAGCAGTACTTC. This chain connects TRBV7-2 to TRBJ2-5; 10 nucleotides align to TRBD2. The J call may be mistaken, given a closer DNA end match to TRBJ2-7. This CDR3 comprises 16 residues. Germline V gives CDR1 SGHTA, CDR2 FQGNSA.

This clone is a singleton in its sample. Germline is not matched at one junction end, which may reflect a read error. The gene calls are TRBV7-9 and TRBJ2-1, with 10 positions matching TRBD1. The CDR3 covers 16 residues. The germline gives CDR1 SEHNR, CDR2 FQNEAQ (reference sequence). CDR3 nucleotide sequence: TGTTCCAGCAGCTTTCAGGACAGGGGGGGGTCACATGAGCAGTTCTTC. Amino acid sequence: CSSSFQDRGGSHEQFF.

V is TRBV5-4 and J is TRBJ2-7; D is possibly TRBD2 (7 bases). In germline, CDR1 is SGHNT, CDR2 YYREEE (reference sequence). The CDR3 extends over 16 amino acids. Trimming removed 0 bases from V and 3 bases from J, with 16 bases in between. CDR3 DNA sequence: TGTGCCAGCAGCTTGGCATCCGGGGGGCCGGACTACGAGCAGTACTTC. As protein: CASSLASGGPDYEQYF.

This clone was seen just once. The chain is built from TRBV11-2 and TRBJ1-1; possibly TRBD1 for D (6 bases). Germline values: CDR1 SGHAT, CDR2 FQNNGV. The CDR3 runs to 15 residues. V lost 1 base to trimming and J lost 1 base, with 10 bases between them. The CDR3: CASSLGLGGNTEAFF. Here the CDR3 DNA reads TGTGCCAGCAGCTTAGGGCTAGGGGGGAACACTGAAGCTTTCTTT.

This rearrangement joins TRBV11-3 to TRBJ2-7; 14 nucleotides match TRBD2. Germline CDR1 is SGHNT and CDR2 is YENEEA. CDR3 length equals 14 residues. The ends lost 5 bases at V and 7 bases at J; junction bases unmatched: 4. Written as DNA, the CDR3 is TGTGCCAGCAGCCACGGGACTAGCGGGAGAGAGCAGTACTTC. It translates to CASSHGTSGREQYF.

The chain carries TRBV11-2 and TRBJ1-3, with TRBD1 matching 7 bases. This CDR3 spans 16 amino acids. Germline-derived CDR1 and CDR2 are SGHAT and FQNNGV. With 5 bases clipped from V and 0 bases from J, the junction kept 7 bases outside the gene matches. CDR3 sequence (DNA): TGTGCCAGCAGCCCCGGGACAGTCTACTCTGGAAACACCATATATTTT. Protein: CASSPGTVYSGNTIYF.

The chain joins TRBV5-1 to TRBJ2-7; 12 nucleotides line up with TRBD2. V lost 0 bases to trimming and J lost 7 bases; unmatched junction nucleotides: 5. The V gene's germline CDR1 is SGHRS and CDR2 YFSETQ. This CDR3 region has 15 residues. DNA of the CDR3: TGCGCCAGCAGCTTGGCCCTAGGACTAGCGGGAGAGCAGTACTTC. Translated, it gives CASSLALGLAGEQYF.

This chain's CDR3 is CASSLGWGQSYEQYF. The CDR3, as DNA: TGTGCCAGCAGCTTGGGTTGGGGACAGTCCTACGAGCAGTACTTC. The chain carries TRBV5-6 and TRBJ2-7, with TRBD1 matching over 7 bases. The CDR3 extends over 15 amino acids. The germline gives CDR1 SGHDT, CDR2 YYEEEE. J lost 1 base, V lost 0 bases, and 4 bases had no gene match.